The clone carrying this T cell receptor beta chain was picked up many times. The data were obtained in a study of T cells in Graves' hyperthyroidism and ophthalmopathy. V was clipped by 2 bases and J by 5 bases; unmatched bases: 2. The CDR3 extends over 12 amino acids. Germline V lookup: CDR1 DFQATT, CDR2 SNEGSKA (reference sequence). Hyperthyroidism of Graves' type that showed no ophthalmopathy progression within 18 months was stable. Each diagnosis drew on symptoms, thyroxine, TRAb, thyroid ultrasound and orbital computed tomography findings. Template material for amplifying TCR beta CDR3 regions consisted of RNA transcripts. The HTBI primer set drove a first-round RT-PCR of the TCR CDR3. TCRdb itself ran the multiplex PCR reads through MiXCR, one entry per CDR3 protein. The table includes around 440,000 distinct CDR3 sequences, 15% to 19% detected once.

Sequencing was done on a sample of blood. V gene TRBV20-1 combines with J gene TRBJ2-5; 7 nucleotides match TRBD1. The clonotype comes from a young woman with Graves' hyperthyroidism. Written as DNA, the CDR3 is TGCAGTGCTAGACACAGGGGCGAGACCCAGTACTTC. Translation gives CSARHRGETQYF.